This T cell receptor beta chain derives from a study of blood T cell repertoires in COVID-19. Study as a whole: Italy, Spain and the United States were the sources of the convalescent and acute COVID-19 samples. The analysed material was cDNA or gDNA that came from T cells, B-cell-depleted T cells, or PBMCs.

The germline gives CDR1 MGHRA, CDR2 YSYEKL. The CDR3 totals 17 residues. The ends were cut back, 0 bases at V and 4 bases at J, with 18 bases in the middle. The assay was immunoSEQ multiplex PCR, and TCRdb's table has in-frame clones only and misses some. The data contain about 250,000 clones, about 88% of them seen just once; the ten biggest clones take up 2% to 2.5%. The receptor comes from a woman aged 40-49 years who had recovered from COVID-19. The rearrangement uses TRBV4-1 and TRBJ2-5; possible D gene TRBD1, 6 bases. The material sequenced was peripheral blood. The CDR3 protein is CASSQDRGQGSGETQYF. In DNA form, the CDR3 reads TGCGCCAGCAGCCAAGATCGAGGGCAGGGGTCGGGAGAGACCCAGTACTTC.